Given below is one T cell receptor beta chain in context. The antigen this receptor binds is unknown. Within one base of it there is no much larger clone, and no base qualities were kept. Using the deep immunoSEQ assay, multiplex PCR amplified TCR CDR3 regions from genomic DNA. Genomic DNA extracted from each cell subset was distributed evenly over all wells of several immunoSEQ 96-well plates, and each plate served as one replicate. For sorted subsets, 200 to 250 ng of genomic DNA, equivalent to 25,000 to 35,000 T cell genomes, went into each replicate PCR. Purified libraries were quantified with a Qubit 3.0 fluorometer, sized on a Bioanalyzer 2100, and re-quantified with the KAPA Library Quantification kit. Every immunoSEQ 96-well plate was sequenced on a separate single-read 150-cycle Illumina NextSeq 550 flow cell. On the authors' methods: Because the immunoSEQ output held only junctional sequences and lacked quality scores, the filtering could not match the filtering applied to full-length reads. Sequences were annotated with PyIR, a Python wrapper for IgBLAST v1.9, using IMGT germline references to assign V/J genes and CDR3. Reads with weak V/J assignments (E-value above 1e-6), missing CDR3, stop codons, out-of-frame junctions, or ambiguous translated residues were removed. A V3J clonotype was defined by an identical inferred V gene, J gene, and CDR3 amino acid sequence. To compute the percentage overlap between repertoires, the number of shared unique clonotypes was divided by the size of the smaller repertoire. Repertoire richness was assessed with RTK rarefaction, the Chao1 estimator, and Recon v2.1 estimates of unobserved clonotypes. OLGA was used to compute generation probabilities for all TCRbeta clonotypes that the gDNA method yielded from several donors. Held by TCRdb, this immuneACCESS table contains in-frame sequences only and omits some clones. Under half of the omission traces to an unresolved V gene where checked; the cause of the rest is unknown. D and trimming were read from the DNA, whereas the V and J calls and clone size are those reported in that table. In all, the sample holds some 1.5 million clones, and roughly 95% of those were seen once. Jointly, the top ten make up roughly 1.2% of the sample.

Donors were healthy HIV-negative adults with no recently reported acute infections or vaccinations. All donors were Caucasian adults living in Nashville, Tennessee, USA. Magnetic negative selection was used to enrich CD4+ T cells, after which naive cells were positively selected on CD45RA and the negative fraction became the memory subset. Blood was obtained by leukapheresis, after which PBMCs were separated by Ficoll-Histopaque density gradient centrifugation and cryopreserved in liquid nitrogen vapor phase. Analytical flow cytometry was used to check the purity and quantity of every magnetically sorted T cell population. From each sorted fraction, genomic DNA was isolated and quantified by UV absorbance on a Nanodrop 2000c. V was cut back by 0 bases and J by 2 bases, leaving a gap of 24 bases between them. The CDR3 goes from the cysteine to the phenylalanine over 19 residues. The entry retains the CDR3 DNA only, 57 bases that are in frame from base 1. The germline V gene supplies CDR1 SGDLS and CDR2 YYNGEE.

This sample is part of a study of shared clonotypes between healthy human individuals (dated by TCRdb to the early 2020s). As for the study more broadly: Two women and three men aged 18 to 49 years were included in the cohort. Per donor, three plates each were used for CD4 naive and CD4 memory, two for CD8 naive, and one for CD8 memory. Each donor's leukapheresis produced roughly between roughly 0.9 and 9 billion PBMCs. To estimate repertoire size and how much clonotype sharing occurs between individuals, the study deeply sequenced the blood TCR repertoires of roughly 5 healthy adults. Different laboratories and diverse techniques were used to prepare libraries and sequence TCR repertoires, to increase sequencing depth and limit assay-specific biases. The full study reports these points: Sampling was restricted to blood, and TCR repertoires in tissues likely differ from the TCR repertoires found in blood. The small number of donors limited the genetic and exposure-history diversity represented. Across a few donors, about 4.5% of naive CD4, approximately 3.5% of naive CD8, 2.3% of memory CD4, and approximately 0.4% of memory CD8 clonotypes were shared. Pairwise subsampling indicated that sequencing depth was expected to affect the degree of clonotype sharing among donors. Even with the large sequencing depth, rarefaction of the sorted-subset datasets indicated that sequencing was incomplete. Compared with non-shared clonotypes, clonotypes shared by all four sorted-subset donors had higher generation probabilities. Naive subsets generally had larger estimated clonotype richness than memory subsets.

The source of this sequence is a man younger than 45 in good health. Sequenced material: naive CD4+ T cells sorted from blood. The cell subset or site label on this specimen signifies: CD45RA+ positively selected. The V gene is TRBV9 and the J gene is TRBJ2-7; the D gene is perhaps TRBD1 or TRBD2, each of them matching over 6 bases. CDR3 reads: CASSVAKLLQEGGAYEQYF. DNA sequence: TGTGCCAGCAGCGTAGCCAAGCTCTTACAGGAGGGGGGCGCCTACGAGCAGTACTTC.